The sequence of this TCR beta chain was determined in a study of shared clonotypes between healthy human individuals. General study findings and limits: Sorted-subset samples were not fully sequenced, rarefaction indicated.

It was into CD45RA+ naive and CD45RA-negative memory subsets that the CD4+ cells were split. On this clone itself: The target antigen is unknown.

The authors' processing: Junction-only sequences without quality scores came from ImmunoSEQ, so filtering differed. Sequenced by immunoSEQ multiplex PCR; TCRdb stores in-frame clones only, minus some. D and trimming were read from the DNA, whereas the V and J calls and clone size are those reported in that table. Of about 960,000 clones in the sample, 76% were seen once. The V end lost 6 bases, the J end lost 8 bases, and 19 bases lay between the germline ends. Germline CDR1 GTSNPN, CDR2 SVGIG (reference sequence). The CDR3 is 13 amino acids. This TCR was recovered from a man between 18 and 29 years old in good health. Source material: memory CD4+ T cells sorted from blood. As to subset: CD45RA-negative fraction. This rearrangement joins TRBV30 to TRBJ1-2; maybe TRBD1 (5 bases). The CDR3 DNA is TGTGCCTGCCCTACAGGCGACGCGGGCGGCTACACCTTC. Protein: CACPTGDAGGYTF. Full variable domain (rest looked up from reference TRBV30 and TRBJ1-2): SQTIHQWPATLVQPVGSPLSLECTVEGTSNPNLYWYRQAAGRGLQLLFYSVGIGQISSEVPQNLSASRPQDRQFILSSKKLLLSDSGFYLCACPTGDAGGYTFGSGTRLTVV.